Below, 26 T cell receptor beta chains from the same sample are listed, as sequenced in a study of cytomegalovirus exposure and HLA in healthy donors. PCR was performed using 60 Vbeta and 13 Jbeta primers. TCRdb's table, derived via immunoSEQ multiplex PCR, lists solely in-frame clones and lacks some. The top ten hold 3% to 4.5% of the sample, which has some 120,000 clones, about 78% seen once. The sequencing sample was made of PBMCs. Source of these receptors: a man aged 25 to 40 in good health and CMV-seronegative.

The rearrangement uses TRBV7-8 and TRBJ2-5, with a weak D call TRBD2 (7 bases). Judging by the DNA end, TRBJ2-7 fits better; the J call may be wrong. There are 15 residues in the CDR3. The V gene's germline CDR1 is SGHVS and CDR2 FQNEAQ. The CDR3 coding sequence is TGTGCCAGCAACCCCGGGGGCGGGGGACACTACGAGCAGTACTTC. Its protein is CASNPGGGGHYEQYF.

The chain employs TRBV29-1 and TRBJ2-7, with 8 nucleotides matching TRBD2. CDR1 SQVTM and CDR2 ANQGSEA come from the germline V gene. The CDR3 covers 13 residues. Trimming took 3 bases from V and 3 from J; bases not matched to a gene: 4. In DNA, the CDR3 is TGCAGCGTTGACGGGGGGGTTTTCTACGAGCAGTACTTC. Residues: CSVDGGVFYEQYF.

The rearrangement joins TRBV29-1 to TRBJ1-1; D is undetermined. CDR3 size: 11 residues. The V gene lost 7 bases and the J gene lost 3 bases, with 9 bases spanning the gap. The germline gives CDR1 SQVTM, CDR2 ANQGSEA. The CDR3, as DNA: TGCAGCGCCCGAGGGTACACTGAAGCTTTCTTT. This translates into CSARGYTEAFF.

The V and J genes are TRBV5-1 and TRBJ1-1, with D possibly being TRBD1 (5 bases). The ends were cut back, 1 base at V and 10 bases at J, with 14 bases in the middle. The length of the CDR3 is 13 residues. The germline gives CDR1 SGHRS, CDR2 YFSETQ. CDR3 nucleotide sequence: TGCGCCAGCAGCTTGACAAGGGGAAGGAGAGCTTTCTTT. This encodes CASSLTRGRRAFF.

The CDR3 DNA is TGTGCCAGCAGCTACACGCCGGGACAGGGGGCCTACGAGCAGTACTTC. Translating gives CASSYTPGQGAYEQYF. V usage is TRBV4-2 and J usage is TRBJ2-7; 11 nucleotides agree with TRBD1. The CDR3 has 16 amino acids. After removal of 5 bases from V and 2 bases from J, the junction contained 8 bases not matched to a gene. Germline CDR1 and CDR2: LGHNA and YNFKEQ.

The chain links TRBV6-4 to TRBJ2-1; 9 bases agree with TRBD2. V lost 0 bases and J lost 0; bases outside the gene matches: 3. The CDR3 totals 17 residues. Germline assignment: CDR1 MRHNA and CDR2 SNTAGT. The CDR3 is CASSDSAGGSSYNEQFF. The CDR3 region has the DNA TGTGCCAGCAGTGACTCGGCGGGGGGGAGCTCCTACAATGAGCAGTTCTTC.

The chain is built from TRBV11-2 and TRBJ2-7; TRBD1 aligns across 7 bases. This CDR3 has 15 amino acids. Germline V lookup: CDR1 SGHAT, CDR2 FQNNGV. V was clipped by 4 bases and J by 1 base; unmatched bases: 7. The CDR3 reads CASSSLTGKSYEQYF. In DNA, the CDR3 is TGTGCCAGCAGCTCACTGACAGGGAAATCCTACGAGCAGTACTTC.

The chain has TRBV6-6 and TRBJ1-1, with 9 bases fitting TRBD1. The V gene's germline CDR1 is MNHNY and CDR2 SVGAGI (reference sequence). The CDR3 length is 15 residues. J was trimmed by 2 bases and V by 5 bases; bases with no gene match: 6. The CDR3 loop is CASSMLQGANTEAFF. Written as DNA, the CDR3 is TGTGCCAGCAGTATGTTACAGGGGGCTAACACTGAAGCTTTCTTT.

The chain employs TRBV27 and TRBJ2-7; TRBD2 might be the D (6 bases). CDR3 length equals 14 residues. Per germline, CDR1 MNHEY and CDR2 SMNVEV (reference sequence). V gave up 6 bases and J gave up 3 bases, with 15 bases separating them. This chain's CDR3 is CASRTGGRYYEQYF. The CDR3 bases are TGTGCCAGCAGAACCGGGGGTCGATACTACGAGCAGTACTTC.

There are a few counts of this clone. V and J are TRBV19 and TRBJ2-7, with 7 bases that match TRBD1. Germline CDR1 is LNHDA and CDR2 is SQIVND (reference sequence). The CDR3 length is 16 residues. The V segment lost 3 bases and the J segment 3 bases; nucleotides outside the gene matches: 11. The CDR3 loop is CASSMDTTGSNYEQYF. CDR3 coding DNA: TGTGCCAGTAGTATGGATACGACAGGGTCAAACTACGAGCAGTACTTC. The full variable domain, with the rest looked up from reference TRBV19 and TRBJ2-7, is DGGITQSPKYLFRKEGQNVTLSCEQNLNHDAMYWYRQDPGQGLRLIYYSQIVNDFQKGDIAEGYSVSREKKESFPLTVTSAQKNPTAFYLCASSMDTTGSNYEQYFGPGTRLTVT.

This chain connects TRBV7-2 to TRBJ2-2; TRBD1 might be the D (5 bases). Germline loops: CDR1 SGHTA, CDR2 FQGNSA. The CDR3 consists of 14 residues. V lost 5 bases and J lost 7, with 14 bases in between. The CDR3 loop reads CASSPQQGIGELFF. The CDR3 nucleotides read TGTGCCAGCAGCCCGCAGCAGGGTATCGGGGAGCTGTTTTTT.

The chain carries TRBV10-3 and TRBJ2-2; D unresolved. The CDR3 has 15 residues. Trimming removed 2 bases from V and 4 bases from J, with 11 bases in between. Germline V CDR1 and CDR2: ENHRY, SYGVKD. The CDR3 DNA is TGTGCCATCAGTGAGGTAGCAGATATCACCGGGGAGCTGTTTTTT. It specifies CAISEVADITGELFF.

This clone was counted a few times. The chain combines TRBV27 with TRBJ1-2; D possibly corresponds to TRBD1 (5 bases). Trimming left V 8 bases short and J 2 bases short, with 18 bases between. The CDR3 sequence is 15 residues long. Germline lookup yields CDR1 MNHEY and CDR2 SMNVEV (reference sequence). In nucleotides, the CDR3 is TGTGCCAGCGTTTTACCAGGGCACTCAAACTATGGCTACACCTTC. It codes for CASVLPGHSNYGYTF.

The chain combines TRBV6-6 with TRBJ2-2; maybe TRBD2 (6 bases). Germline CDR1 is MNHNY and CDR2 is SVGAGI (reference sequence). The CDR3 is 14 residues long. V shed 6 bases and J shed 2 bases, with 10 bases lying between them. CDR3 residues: CASSREINTGELFF. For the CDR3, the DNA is TGTGCCAGCAGCCGGGAGATAAACACCGGGGAGCTGTTTTTT.

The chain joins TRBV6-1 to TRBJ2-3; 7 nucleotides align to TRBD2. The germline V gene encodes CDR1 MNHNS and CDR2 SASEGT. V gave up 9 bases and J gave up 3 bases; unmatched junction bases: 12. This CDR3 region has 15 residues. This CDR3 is CASWATYGGTDTQYF. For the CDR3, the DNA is TGTGCCAGTTGGGCGACGTACGGGGGGACAGATACGCAGTATTTT.

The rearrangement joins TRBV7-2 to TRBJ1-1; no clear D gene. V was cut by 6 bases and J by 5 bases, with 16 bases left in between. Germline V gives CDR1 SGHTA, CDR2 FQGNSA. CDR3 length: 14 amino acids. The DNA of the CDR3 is TGTGCCAGCAGATCGGAAGGCTGGGCGACTGAAGCTTTCTTT. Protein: CASRSEGWATEAFF.

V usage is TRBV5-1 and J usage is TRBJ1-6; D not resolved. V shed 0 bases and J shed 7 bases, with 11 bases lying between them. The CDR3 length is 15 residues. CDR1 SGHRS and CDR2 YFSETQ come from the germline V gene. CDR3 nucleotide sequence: TGCGCCAGCAGCTTGGCGGCAGCGCTAAATTCACCCCTCCACTTT. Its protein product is CASSLAAALNSPLHF.

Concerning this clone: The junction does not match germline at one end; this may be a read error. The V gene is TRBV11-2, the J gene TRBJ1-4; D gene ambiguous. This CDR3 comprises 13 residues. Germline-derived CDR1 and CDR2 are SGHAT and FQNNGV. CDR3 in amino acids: CASSLDLREKLFF. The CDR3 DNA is TGTGCCAGCAGCCTAGATTTGAGGGAAAAACTGTTTTTT.

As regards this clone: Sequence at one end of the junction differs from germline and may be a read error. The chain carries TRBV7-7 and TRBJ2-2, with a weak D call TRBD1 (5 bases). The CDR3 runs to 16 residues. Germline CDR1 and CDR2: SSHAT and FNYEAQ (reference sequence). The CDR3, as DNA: TGTGCTAGCAGCTTACTTCCAGGGATGGACACCGGGGAGCTGTTTTTT. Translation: CASSLLPGMDTGELFF.

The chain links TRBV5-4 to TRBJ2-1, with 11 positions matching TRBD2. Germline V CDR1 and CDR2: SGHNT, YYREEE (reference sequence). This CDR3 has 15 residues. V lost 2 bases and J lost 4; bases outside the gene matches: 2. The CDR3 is CASSLLAGAYNEQFF. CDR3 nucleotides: TGTGCCAGCAGCTTACTAGCGGGGGCTTACAATGAGCAGTTCTTC.

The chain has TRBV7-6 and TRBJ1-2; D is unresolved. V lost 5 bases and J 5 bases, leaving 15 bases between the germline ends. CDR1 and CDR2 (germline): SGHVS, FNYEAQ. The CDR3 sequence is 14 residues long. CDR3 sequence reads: CASSPPGLEYGYTF. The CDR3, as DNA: TGTGCCAGCAGCCCGCCGGGTCTAGAATATGGCTACACCTTC.

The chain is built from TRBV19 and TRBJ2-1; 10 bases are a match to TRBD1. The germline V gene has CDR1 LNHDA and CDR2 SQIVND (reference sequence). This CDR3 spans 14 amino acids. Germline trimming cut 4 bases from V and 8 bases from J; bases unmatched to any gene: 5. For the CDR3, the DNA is TGTGCCAGTAGTAAACGGGACAGGGGCCATGAGCAGTTCTTC. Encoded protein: CASSKRDRGHEQFF. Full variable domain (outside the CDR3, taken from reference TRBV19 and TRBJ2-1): DGGITQSPKYLFRKEGQNVTLSCEQNLNHDAMYWYRQDPGQGLRLIYYSQIVNDFQKGDIAEGYSVSREKKESFPLTVTSAQKNPTAFYLCASSKRDRGHEQFFGPGTRLTVL.

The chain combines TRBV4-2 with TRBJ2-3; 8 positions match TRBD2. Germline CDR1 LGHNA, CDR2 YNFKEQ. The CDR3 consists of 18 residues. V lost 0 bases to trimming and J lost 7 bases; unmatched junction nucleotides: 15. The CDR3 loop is CASSQETVAGLKRNTQYF. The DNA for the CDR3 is TGTGCCAGCAGCCAAGAGACGGTAGCGGGACTAAAAAGGAATACGCAGTATTTT.

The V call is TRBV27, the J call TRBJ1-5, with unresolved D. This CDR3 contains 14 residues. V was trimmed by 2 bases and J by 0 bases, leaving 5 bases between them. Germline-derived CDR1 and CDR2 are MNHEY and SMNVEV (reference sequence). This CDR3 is CASSLINSNQPQHF. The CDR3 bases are TGTGCCAGCAGTTTAATTAATAGCAATCAGCCCCAGCATTTT.

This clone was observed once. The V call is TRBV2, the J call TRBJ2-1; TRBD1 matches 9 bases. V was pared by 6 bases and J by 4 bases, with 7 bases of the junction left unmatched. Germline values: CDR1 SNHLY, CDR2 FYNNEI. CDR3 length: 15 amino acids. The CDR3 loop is CASRKQGALYNEQFF. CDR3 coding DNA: TGTGCCAGCAGAAAACAGGGGGCATTATACAATGAGCAGTTCTTC.

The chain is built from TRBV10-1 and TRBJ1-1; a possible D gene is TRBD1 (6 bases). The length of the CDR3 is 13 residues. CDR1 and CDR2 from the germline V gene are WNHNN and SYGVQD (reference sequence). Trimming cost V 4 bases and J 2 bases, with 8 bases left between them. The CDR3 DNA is TGCGCCAGCAGTGGACAGGAAAACACTGAAGCTTTCTTT. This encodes CASSGQENTEAFF.